The following is a T cell receptor beta chain sequence with its context. The antigen remains unidentified. Lung cancer patients with chemo-refractory metastatic non-small-cell disease were given focal radiation plus CTLA-4 blockade with ipilimumab. The source of the sample is a study of radiotherapy plus CTLA-4 blockade in lung cancer. Study-wide background: Among patients, over 15% showed objective responses, and about 30% had disease control. Study-level findings and limits: Blood saw expansion of tumor-derived TCR clones after radiotherapy plus ipilimumab.

Using immunoSEQ multiplex PCR, the repertoire was profiled, and TCRdb retains in-frame clones only, with some absent. The sample yields more than 95,000 clones, 78% seen once. This sequence originates from a human donor with non-small cell lung cancer who had a partial response to radiotherapy plus ipilimumab. The source material was peripheral blood, sampled from a patient treated with radiotherapy plus ipilimumab.

CDR3 bases: TGTGCCAGCTCTTCACTCCTCGGGGGTTTTGGGGAGACCCAGTACTTC. It codes for CASSSLLGGFGETQYF. This rearrangement joins TRBV18 to TRBJ2-5; D may be TRBD2 (6 bases). Germline lookup yields CDR1 KGHSH and CDR2 LQKENI. This CDR3 has 16 residues. The V end was cut by 6 bases, the J end by 5 bases, with 22 bases between.